What follows are 27 T cell receptor beta chains derived from one specimen sequenced in a study of T cells in Graves' hyperthyroidism and ophthalmopathy. RNA transcripts were the template for amplifying TCR beta CDR3 regions. HTBI primers were employed in a first-round RT-PCR of the TCR CDR3. From the multiplex PCR reads, TCRdb called clonotypes with MiXCR, one entry per CDR3 protein. The table has over 250,000 distinct CDR3 sequences, 15% to 20% seen once; the top ten hold approximately 60%. Sequencing input: blood. These receptors all come from a woman aged 55-70 years with Graves' ophthalmopathy.

On this clonotype: At one end, the junction sequence differs from germline, possibly due to a read error. The CDR3 region is CASSLDRGTEASF. The CDR3 nucleotides are TGTGCCAGCAGTTTAGACAGGGGCACTGAAGCTTCCTTT. The genes are TRBV27 and TRBJ1-1, with 8 bases identical to TRBD1. The length of the CDR3 is 13 residues. CDR1 MNHEY and CDR2 SMNVEV come from the germline V gene (reference sequence).

This clonotype has a handful of counts. The chain recombines TRBV29-1 with TRBJ2-3; D is unclear. The CDR3 spans 13 residues. The V end lost 4 bases, the J end lost 4 bases, and 12 bases lay between the germline ends. CDR1 and CDR2 (germline): SQVTM, ANQGSEA. CDR3 in amino acids: CSVAGQVADTQYF. Written as DNA, the CDR3 is TGCAGCGTTGCTGGGCAGGTCGCAGATACGCAGTATTTT.

This clonotype came up many times. The chain carries TRBV12-3 or TRBV12-4 and TRBJ2-5; D not resolved. The CDR3 length is 13 residues. V was trimmed by 8 bases and J by 1 base, leaving 11 bases between them. CDR3 residues: CASGNRVQETQYF. The CDR3 nucleotides are TGTGCCAGCGGAAATCGGGTCCAAGAGACCCAGTACTTC.

Regarding this clonotype: One end of the junction varies from germline; a read error may be responsible. CDR3 coding DNA: TGCGCCAGCAGCCAAGTAGGGGCGGCAGAGGCCCAGTACTTC. Amino acids: CASSQVGAAEAQYF. The chain combines TRBV4-3 with TRBJ2-5, with TRBD1 as a possible D gene (5 bases). The CDR3 contains 14 residues. Germline-derived CDR1 and CDR2 are LGHNA and YSLEER.

The J gene is TRBJ1-2, the V gene TRBV20-1; D is undetermined. The length of the CDR3 is 14 residues. CDR1 and CDR2 from the germline V gene are DFQATT and SNEGSKA (reference sequence). Between the trimmed V and J ends, which lost 5 bases and 5 bases, there was a span of 18 bases. CDR3 residues: CSASGGPFPYGYTF. The CDR3 nucleotides are TGCAGTGCTTCAGGAGGGCCGTTCCCTTATGGCTACACCTTC.

This clonotype has at least ten counts. This chain links TRBV6-2 or TRBV6-3 with TRBJ2-5; tentatively, D is TRBD1 (6 bases). The germline V and J ends were trimmed by 6 bases and 2 bases, with 19 bases remaining between them. Germline CDR1 MNHEY, CDR2 SVGEGT. This CDR3 spans 16 amino acids. For the CDR3, the DNA is TGTGCCAGCAGCTCCACAGGGAAAGGGGAACAAGAGACCCAGTACTTC. Translating gives CASSSTGKGEQETQYF.

J is TRBJ2-2 and V is TRBV6-1; 9 bases are a match to TRBD1. The CDR3 has 16 residues. V was pared by 5 bases and J by 2 bases, with 6 bases of the junction left unmatched. The germline V gene encodes CDR1 MNHNS and CDR2 SASEGT. CDR3 amino acids: CASSQTGGINTGELFF. For the CDR3, the DNA is TGTGCCAGCAGTCAGACAGGGGGGATAAACACCGGGGAGCTGTTTTTT.

The sample holds many counts of this clonotype. This sequence joins TRBV7-3 and TRBJ2-1; 8 bases agree with TRBD2. The CDR3 extends over 15 amino acids. With 3 bases clipped from V and 5 bases from J, the junction kept 6 bases outside the gene matches. CDR1 is SGHTA and CDR2 is FQGTGA in the germline V gene. In nucleotides, the CDR3 is TGTGCCAGCAGCTTCGGGCTAGCGGGTAACAATGAGCAGTTCTTC. This codes for CASSFGLAGNNEQFF.

This clonotype was recorded many times. The V gene is TRBV7-2, the J gene TRBJ2-7; 7 bases are a match to TRBD2. The V gene end was trimmed by 0 bases and the J gene end by 2 bases; junction bases not matched to a gene: 4. The CDR3 runs 15 residues. The V gene's germline CDR1 is SGHTA and CDR2 FQGNSA. CDR3 sequence (DNA): TGTGCCAGCAGCTTAGCGGGAGGGAGGGCCTACGAGCAGTACTTC. It yields the protein CASSLAGGRAYEQYF.

At least ten counts were recorded for this clonotype. The chain couples TRBV13 to TRBJ2-3; D gene ambiguous. CDR1 is PRHDT, CDR2 FYEKMQ, per germline (reference sequence). The CDR3 has 15 residues. V was trimmed by 1 base and J by 2 bases, leaving 10 bases between them. For the CDR3, the DNA is TGTGCCAGCAGCTTAGAGGACCAAAACACAGATACGCAGTATTTT. It codes for CASSLEDQNTDTQYF. The full variable domain, in which reference TRBV13 and TRBJ2-3 provide the parts outside the CDR3, is AAGVIQSPRHLIKEKRETATLKCYPIPRHDTVYWYQQGPGQDPQFLISFYEKMQSDKGSIPDRFSAQQFSDYHSELNMSSLELGDSALYFCASSLEDQNTDTQYFGPGTRLTVL.

This clonotype appeared many times. The CDR3 loop reads CSVEQYRGTDTQYF. DNA of the CDR3: TGCAGCGTTGAGCAGTATCGAGGCACAGATACGCAGTATTTT. The chain recombines TRBV29-1 with TRBJ2-3; D is ambiguous. The CDR3 loop spans 14 amino acids. V was cut by 3 bases and J by 1 base, with 11 bases left in between. Germline CDR1 is SQVTM and CDR2 is ANQGSEA.

This clonotype was seen at least ten times. V gene TRBV6-1 combines with J gene TRBJ1-2, with D uncertain. The V gene's germline CDR1 is MNHNS and CDR2 SASEGT. The CDR3 sequence is 11 residues long. V was clipped by 6 bases and J by 3 bases, with 5 bases between them. CDR3: CASRTDYGYTF. CDR3 DNA: TGTGCCAGCAGGACGGACTATGGCTACACCTTC.

The chain couples TRBV7-8 to TRBJ1-1; 12 nucleotides align to TRBD1. J gave up 6 bases and V 6 bases, and 5 bases lay outside the gene matches. Germline V CDR1 and CDR2: SGHVS, FQNEAQ. CDR3 size: 14 residues. CDR3 amino acids: CASRAGTGGPEAFF. In nucleotides, the CDR3 is TGTGCCAGCAGGGCCGGGACAGGGGGCCCTGAAGCTTTCTTT. The whole variable domain, filled in from reference TRBV7-8 and TRBJ1-1, reads GAGVSQSPRYKVAKRGQDVALRCDPISGHVSLFWYQQALGQGPEFLTYFQNEAQLDKSGLPSDRFFAERPEGSVSTLKIQRTQQEDSAVYLCASRAGTGGPEAFFGQGTRLTVV.

In its sample, this clonotype was seen many times. V gene TRBV7-9 combines with J gene TRBJ2-3; 9 bases fit TRBD2. The V gene end was trimmed by 5 bases and the J gene end by 5 bases; junction bases not matched to a gene: 11. CDR1 is SEHNR and CDR2 is FQNEAQ in the germline V gene (reference sequence). CDR3 size: 16 residues. CDR3 nucleotides: TGTGCCAGCAGCCCAACGCGGGGGGGATCGGAAGATACGCAGTATTTT. It is translated as CASSPTRGGSEDTQYF.

This clonotype occurred many times. The CDR3 sequence is CASTLAAAPFQLATEAFF. In DNA, the CDR3 is TGTGCCAGCACTCTAGCTGCAGCTCCGTTTCAGTTGGCCACTGAAGCTTTCTTT. The V call is TRBV6-1, the J call TRBJ1-1; D is unclear. The CDR3 sequence is 18 residues long. CDR1 and CDR2 from the germline V gene are MNHNS and SASEGT. The V and J ends lost 7 bases and 4 bases respectively, with 28 bases between them.

This clonotype was found many times. The chain employs TRBV2 and TRBJ2-5; a possible D gene is TRBD2 (6 bases). The CDR3 is made up of 15 amino acids. The ends were cut back, 8 bases at V and 2 bases at J, with 18 bases in the middle. CDR1 is SNHLY, CDR2 FYNNEI, per germline. CDR3 DNA: TGTGCCAGCTCCCCCCGTTGGAGGGCGCAAGAGACCCAGTACTTC. It encodes CASSPRWRAQETQYF.

This clonotype has a handful of counts. The gene calls are TRBV10-3 and TRBJ2-3; 7 bases match TRBD2. In germline, CDR1 is ENHRY, CDR2 SYGVKD. Unmatched junction bases numbered 3, after V lost 6 bases and J lost 0 bases. The CDR3 is 14 residues long. The chain's CDR3 is CAIRSSGSTDTQYF. The CDR3 DNA reads as TGTGCCATCAGGTCTAGCGGTAGCACAGATACGCAGTATTTT.

J is TRBJ2-7 and V is TRBV5-4; 7 bases line up with TRBD1. This CDR3 contains 14 residues. V lost 5 bases, J lost 2 bases, and 7 bases stayed unmatched. Germline V gene sequence: CDR1 SGHNT, CDR2 YYREEE (reference sequence). CDR3 nucleotides: TGTGCCAGCAGTTCCGGGACAGTCCCCTACGAGCAGTACTTC. This encodes CASSSGTVPYEQYF.

This clonotype was detected ten times or more. The J gene is TRBJ1-6, the V gene TRBV6-1; D is unresolved. The ends were cut back, 4 bases at V and 0 bases at J, with 13 bases in the middle. The germline gives CDR1 MNHNS, CDR2 SASEGT. The CDR3 has 17 amino acids. The CDR3 loop reads CASSATGRSSYNSPLHF. The CDR3 DNA sequence: TGTGCCAGCAGTGCCACTGGGCGGAGCTCCTATAATTCACCCCTCCACTTT.

This clonotype appeared many times. The rearrangement joins TRBV3-1 to TRBJ1-1; the D is unclear. This CDR3 has 14 residues. Germline V gene sequence: CDR1 LGHDT, CDR2 YNNKEL (reference sequence). V was trimmed by 2 bases and J by 0 bases, leaving 7 bases between them. The CDR3 coding sequence is TGTGCCAGCAGCCAACCAGACCTGAACACTGAAGCTTTCTTT. Protein product: CASSQPDLNTEAFF.

The rearrangement joins TRBV5-6 to TRBJ1-2; weak D call: TRBD1 (5 bases). Germline CDR1 and CDR2: SGHDT and YYEEEE. V was shortened by 0 bases and J by 14 bases, with 14 bases between the two germline ends. CDR3 length: 12 amino acids. The CDR3 DNA reads TGTGCCAGCAGCTTGGGGGGACCCCTCCTGACCTTC. Amino acids: CASSLGGPLLTF.

On this clonotype itself: A much larger clone is a single base away; this may be a read error. The J gene is TRBJ2-7, the V gene TRBV12-3 or TRBV12-4; 7 bases are shared with TRBD1. This CDR3 region has 15 residues. After removal of 10 bases from V and 2 bases from J, the junction contained 14 bases not matched to a gene. CDR3 amino acids: CAITRQGEGTYEQYF. The CDR3 DNA reads TGTGCCATCACCAGACAGGGAGAGGGAACCTACGAGCAGTACTTC.

The sample holds many counts of this clonotype. The chain employs TRBV7-9 and TRBJ2-7; 7 nucleotides align to TRBD1. V lost 1 base to trimming and J lost 3 bases; unmatched junction nucleotides: 6. This CDR3 has 15 residues. The germline V gene encodes CDR1 SEHNR and CDR2 FQNEAQ (reference sequence). CDR3 DNA sequence: TGTGCCAGCAGCTTAGAAGGGACAGTGAACTACGAGCAGTACTTC. Translating it yields CASSLEGTVNYEQYF.

J is TRBJ2-5 and V is TRBV29-1; D may match TRBD1 or TRBD2 (5 bases each). Per the germline V gene, CDR1 is SQVTM and CDR2 is ANQGSEA. Trimming cost V 2 bases and J 4 bases, with 11 bases left between them. The CDR3 totals 13 residues. The CDR3 region has the DNA TGCAGCGTTGAAATAGGTGGGGGAGAGACCCAGTACTTC. Protein product: CSVEIGGGETQYF.

The CDR3 reads CASSQGASGANVLTF. The CDR3 nucleotides read TGTGCCAGCAGCCAGGGGGCGAGCGGGGCCAACGTCCTGACTTTC. V gene TRBV4-2 combines with J gene TRBJ2-6; TRBD1 is a possible D gene (6 bases). The CDR3 loop spans 15 amino acids. Germline values: CDR1 LGHNA, CDR2 YNFKEQ. Deletions cut 3 bases from V and 4 bases from J, with 10 bases between.

This clonotype was observed many times. This chain links TRBV28 with TRBJ1-2; 7 nucleotides line up with TRBD1. The V gene's germline CDR1 is MDHEN and CDR2 SYDVKM. V gave up 7 bases and J gave up 1 base; unmatched junction bases: 6. The CDR3 loop spans 14 amino acids. This CDR3 reads CASTRDRNNYGYTF. The CDR3 DNA reads TGTGCCAGCACCAGGGACAGAAATAACTATGGCTACACCTTC.

Many counts were recorded for this clonotype. The chain employs TRBV2 and TRBJ1-1; the match to TRBD1 covers 8 bases. The CDR3 sequence is 14 residues long. J gave up 4 bases and V 6 bases, and 7 bases lay outside the gene matches. CDR1 and CDR2 (germline): SNHLY, FYNNEI. The CDR3 protein is CASSRTDRGTEAFF. In nucleotides, the CDR3 is TGTGCCAGCAGCCGAACCGACAGGGGCACTGAAGCTTTCTTT.